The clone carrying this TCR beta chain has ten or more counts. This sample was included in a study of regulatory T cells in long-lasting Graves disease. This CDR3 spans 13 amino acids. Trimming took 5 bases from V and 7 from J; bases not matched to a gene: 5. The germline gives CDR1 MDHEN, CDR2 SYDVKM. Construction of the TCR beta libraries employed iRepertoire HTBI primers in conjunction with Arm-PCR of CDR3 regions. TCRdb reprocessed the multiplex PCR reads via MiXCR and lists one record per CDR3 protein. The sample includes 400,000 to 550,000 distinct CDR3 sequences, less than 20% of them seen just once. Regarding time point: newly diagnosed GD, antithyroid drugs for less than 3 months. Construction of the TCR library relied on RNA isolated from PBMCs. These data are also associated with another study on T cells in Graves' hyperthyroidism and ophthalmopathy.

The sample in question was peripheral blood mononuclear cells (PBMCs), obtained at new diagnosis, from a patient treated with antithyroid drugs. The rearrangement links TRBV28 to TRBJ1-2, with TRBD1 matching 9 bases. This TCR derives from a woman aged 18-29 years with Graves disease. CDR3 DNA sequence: TGTGCCAGCAGTGAAACAGGGGGCTCTGGCTACACCTTC. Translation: CASSETGGSGYTF.